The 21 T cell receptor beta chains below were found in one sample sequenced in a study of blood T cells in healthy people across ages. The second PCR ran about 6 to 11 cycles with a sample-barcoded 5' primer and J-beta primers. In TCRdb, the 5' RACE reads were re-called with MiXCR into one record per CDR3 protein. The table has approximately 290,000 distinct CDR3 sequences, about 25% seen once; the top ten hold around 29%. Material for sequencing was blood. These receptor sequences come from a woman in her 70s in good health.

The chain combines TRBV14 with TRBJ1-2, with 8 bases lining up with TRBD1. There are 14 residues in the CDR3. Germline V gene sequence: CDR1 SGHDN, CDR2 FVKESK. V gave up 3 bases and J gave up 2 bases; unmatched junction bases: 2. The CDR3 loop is CASSHRGRNYGYTF. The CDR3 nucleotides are TGTGCCAGCAGCCACAGGGGGCGAAACTATGGCTACACCTTC. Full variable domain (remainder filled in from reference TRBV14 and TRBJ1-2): EAGVTQFPSHSVIEKGQTVTLRCDPISGHDNLYWYRRVMGKEIKFLLHFVKESKQDESGMPNNRFLAERTGGTYSTLKVQPAELEDSGVYFCASSHRGRNYGYTFGSGTRLTVV.

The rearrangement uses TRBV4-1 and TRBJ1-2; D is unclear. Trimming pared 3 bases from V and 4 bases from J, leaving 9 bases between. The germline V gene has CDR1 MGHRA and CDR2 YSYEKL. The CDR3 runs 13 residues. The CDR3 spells CASSQREAYGYTF. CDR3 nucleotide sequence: TGCGCCAGCAGCCAGAGAGAAGCCTATGGCTACACCTTC.

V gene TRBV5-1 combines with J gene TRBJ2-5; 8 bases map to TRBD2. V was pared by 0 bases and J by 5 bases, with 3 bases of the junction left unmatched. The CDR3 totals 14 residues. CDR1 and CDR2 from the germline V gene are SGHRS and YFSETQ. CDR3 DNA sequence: TGCGCCAGCAGCTTGGAGACTAGCGATGAGACCCAGTACTTC. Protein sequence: CASSLETSDETQYF. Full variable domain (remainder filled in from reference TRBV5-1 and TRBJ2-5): KAGVTQTPRYLIKTRGQQVTLSCSPISGHRSVSWYQQTPGQGLQFLFEYFSETQRNKGNFPGRFSGRQFSNSRSEMNVSTLELGDSALYLCASSLETSDETQYFGPGTRLLVL.

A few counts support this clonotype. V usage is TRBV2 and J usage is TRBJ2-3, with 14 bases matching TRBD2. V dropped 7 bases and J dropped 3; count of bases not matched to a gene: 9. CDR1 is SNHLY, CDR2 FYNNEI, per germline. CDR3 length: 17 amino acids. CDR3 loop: CASTFGTSGSRTDTQYF. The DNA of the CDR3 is TGTGCCAGCACTTTCGGGACTAGCGGGAGTAGGACAGATACGCAGTATTTT.

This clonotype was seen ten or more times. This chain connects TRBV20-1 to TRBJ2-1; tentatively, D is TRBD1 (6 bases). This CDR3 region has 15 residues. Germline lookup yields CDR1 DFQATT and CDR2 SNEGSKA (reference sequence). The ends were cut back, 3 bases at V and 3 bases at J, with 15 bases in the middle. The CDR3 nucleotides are TGCAGTGCTAGGTTGGCCAGGGGCTTCTACAATGAGCAGTTCTTC. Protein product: CSARLARGFYNEQFF.

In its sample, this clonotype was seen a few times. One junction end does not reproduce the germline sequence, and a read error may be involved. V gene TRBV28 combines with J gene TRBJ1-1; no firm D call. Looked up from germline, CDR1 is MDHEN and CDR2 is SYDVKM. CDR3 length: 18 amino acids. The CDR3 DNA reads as TGTGCTAGCAGTTTGAATGATGTGTTCCTTTCCAAGGTCGCTGAAGCTTTCTTT. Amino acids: CASSLNDVFLSKVAEAFF.

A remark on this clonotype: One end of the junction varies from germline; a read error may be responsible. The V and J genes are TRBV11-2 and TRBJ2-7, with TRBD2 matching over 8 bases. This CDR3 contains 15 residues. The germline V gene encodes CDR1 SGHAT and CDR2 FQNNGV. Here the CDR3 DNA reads TGTGCCAGCAGCACTACTAGCGGTCCATCCTGCGAGCAGTACTTC. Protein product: CASSTTSGPSCEQYF.

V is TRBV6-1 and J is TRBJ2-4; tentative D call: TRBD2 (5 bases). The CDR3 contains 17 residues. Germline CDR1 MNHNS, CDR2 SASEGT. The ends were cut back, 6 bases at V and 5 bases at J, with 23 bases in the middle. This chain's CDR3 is CASRPRLIPSQENIQYF. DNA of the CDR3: TGTGCCAGCAGACCCCGACTGATTCCTAGCCAGGAAAACATTCAGTACTTC.

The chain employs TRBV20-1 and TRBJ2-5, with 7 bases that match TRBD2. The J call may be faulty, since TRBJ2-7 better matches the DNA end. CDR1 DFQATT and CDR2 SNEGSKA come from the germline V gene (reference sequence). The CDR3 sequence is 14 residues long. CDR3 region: CSAPDRRAGYEQYF. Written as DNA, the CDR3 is TGCAGTGCTCCAGACCGCAGAGCGGGATACGAGCAGTACTTC.

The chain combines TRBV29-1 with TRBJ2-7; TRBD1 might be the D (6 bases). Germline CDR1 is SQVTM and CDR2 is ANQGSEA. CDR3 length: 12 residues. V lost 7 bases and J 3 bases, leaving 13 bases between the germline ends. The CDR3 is CSAGDTHYEQYF. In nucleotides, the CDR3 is TGCAGCGCCGGGGACACCCACTACGAGCAGTACTTC.

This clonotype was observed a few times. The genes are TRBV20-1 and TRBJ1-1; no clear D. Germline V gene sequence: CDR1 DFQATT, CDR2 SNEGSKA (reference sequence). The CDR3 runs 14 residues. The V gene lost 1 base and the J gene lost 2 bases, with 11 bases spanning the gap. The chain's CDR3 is CSARVPGLNTEAFF. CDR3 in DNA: TGCAGTGCTAGAGTTCCGGGCCTAAACACTGAAGCTTTCTTT.

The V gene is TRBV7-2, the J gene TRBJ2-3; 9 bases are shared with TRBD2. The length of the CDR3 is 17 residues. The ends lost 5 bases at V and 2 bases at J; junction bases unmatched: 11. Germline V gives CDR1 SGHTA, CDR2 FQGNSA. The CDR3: CASSQRPGLADTDTQYF. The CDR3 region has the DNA TGTGCCAGCAGCCAACGACCGGGACTAGCAGACACAGATACGCAGTATTTT.

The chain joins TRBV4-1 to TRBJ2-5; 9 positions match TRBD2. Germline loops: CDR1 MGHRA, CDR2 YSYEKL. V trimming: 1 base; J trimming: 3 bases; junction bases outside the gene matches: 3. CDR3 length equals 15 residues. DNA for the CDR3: TGCGCCAGCAGCCAAGTCGGGACTAGCAAAGAGACCCAGTACTTC. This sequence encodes CASSQVGTSKETQYF.

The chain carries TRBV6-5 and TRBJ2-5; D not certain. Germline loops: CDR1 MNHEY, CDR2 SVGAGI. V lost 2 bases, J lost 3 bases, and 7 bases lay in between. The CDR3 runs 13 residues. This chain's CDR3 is CASSYNGEETQYF. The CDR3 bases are TGTGCCAGCAGTTACAACGGTGAAGAGACCCAGTACTTC.

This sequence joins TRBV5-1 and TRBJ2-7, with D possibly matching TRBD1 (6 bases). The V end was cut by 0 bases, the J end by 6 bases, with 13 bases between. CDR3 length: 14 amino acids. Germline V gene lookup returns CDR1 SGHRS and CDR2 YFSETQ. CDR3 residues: CASSLDNRVSEQYF. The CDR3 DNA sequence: TGCGCCAGCAGCTTGGATAACAGGGTCTCCGAGCAGTACTTC. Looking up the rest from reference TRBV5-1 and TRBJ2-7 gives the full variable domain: KAGVTQTPRYLIKTRGQQVTLSCSPISGHRSVSWYQQTPGQGLQFLFEYFSETQRNKGNFPGRFSGRQFSNSRSEMNVSTLELGDSALYLCASSLDNRVSEQYFGPGTRLTVT.

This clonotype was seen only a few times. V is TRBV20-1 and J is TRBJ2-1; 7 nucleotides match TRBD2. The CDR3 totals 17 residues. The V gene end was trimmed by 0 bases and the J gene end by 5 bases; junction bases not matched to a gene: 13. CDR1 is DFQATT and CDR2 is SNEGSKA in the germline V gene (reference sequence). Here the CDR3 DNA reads TGCAGTGCTAGAGATTCTCTGACAGCGGGGCAGAACAATGAGCAGTTCTTC. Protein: CSARDSLTAGQNNEQFF.

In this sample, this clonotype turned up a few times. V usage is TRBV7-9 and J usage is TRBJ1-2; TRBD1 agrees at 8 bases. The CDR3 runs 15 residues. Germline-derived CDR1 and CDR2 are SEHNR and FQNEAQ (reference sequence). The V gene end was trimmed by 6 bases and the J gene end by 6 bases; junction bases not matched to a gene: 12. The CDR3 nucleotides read TGTGCCAGCAGGCCCCGGGACAGGATCAACCATGGCTACACCTTC. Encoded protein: CASRPRDRINHGYTF.

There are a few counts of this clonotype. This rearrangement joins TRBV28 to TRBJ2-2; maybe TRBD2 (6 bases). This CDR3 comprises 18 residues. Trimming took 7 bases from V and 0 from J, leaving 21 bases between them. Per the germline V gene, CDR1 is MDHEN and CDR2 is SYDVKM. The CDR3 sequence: CASTTTRDWTANTGELFF. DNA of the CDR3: TGTGCCAGCACCACCACCAGGGACTGGACCGCGAACACCGGGGAGCTGTTTTTT.

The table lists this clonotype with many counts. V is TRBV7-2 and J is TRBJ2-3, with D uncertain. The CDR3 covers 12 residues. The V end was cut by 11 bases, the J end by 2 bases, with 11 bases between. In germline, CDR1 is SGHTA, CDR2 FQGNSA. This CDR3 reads CASKGSTDTQYF. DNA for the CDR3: TGTGCCTCGAAAGGGTCCACAGATACGCAGTATTTT.

CDR3: CASSYSRLGSGSFGEQFF. Written as DNA, the CDR3 is TGTGCCAGCAGTTACTCCCGTTTAGGAAGCGGGAGCTTTGGTGAGCAGTTCTTC. The V gene is TRBV6-5, the J gene TRBJ2-1, with 8 bases identical to TRBD2. Germline CDR1 MNHEY, CDR2 SVGAGI. CDR3 length: 18 amino acids. V shed 0 bases, J shed 9 bases, and the junction held 16 bases outside the gene matches.

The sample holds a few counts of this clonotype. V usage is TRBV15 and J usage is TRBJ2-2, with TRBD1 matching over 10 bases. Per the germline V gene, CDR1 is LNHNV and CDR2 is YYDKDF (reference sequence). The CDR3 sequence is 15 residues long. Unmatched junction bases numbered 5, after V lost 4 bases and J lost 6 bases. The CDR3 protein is CATSTPGQGSGELFF. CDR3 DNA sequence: TGTGCCACCAGCACTCCGGGACAGGGGTCCGGGGAGCTGTTTTTT.